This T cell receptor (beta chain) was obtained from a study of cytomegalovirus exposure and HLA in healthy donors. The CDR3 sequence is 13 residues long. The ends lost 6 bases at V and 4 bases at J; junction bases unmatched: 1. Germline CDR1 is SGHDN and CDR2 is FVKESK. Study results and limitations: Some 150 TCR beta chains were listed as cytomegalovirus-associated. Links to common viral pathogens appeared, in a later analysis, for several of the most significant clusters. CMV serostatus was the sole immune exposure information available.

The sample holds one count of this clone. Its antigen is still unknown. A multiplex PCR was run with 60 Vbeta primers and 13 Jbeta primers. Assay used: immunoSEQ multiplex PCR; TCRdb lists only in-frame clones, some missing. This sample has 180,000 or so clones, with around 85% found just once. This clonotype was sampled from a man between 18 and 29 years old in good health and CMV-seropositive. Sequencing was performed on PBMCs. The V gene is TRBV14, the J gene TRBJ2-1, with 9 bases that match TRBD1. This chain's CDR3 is CASRQGAYNEQFF. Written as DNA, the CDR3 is TGTGCCAGCAGACAGGGGGCATACAATGAGCAGTTCTTC. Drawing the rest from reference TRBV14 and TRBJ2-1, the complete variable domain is EAGVTQFPSHSVIEKGQTVTLRCDPISGHDNLYWYRRVMGKEIKFLLHFVKESKQDESGMPNNRFLAERTGGTYSTLKVQPAELEDSGVYFCASRQGAYNEQFFGPGTRLTVL.